A single T cell receptor beta chain is shown here with its context. As yet, its antigen is unknown. CDR1 and CDR2 from the germline V gene are LNHDA and SQIVND (reference sequence). The V end lost 7 bases, the J end lost 4 bases, and 14 bases lay between the germline ends. The CDR3 loop spans 13 amino acids. The related graft donor's blood sample was taken on the day of bone marrow donation. The record originates from a study of T cells after posttransplantation cyclophosphamide. Overall study findings and caveats: After PTCy, TRB diversity resembled that of CNI/methotrexate controls.

Data came from immunoSEQ multiplex PCR; TCRdb stores just in-frame clones and leaves some out. This table holds roughly 3,400 clones, roughly 96% found once. The TCR originated in a woman aged 50 to 60 in good health and a related stem cell transplant donor. Sequencing was done on a sample of naive CD8+ T cells sorted from PBMCs. The chain is built from TRBV19 and TRBJ2-7, with a tentative D call TRBD2 (5 bases). This chain's CDR3 is CASTLRAGYEQYF. CDR3 in DNA: TGTGCCAGTACTCTGAGGGCCGGATACGAGCAGTACTTC.